A selection of T cell receptor beta chains follows, all from one sample in a study of CD8 T cells in Susac syndrome. TCRdb analysed the immunoSEQ multiplex PCR reads with MiXCR anew, one entry per CDR3 protein. In the table there are around 270,000 distinct CDR3 sequences, approximately 85% of which are singletons. What was sequenced was CD8+ T cells from PBMCs. Source of these receptors: a human donor with multiple sclerosis. Each CDR3 is given with its conserved first and last residue. The D gene is left open where the match is weak. Clone size is given for some rows only: seen once, a few or many times, or a class if the clone is expanded.

size	V	D	J	length	DNA	CDR3
-	TRBV5-1	TRBD1	TRBJ1-1	13	TGCGCCAGCAGCTCTACAGGGGGCATAGTAGCTTTCTTT	CASSSTGGIVAFF
-	TRBV16	-	TRBJ1-2	13	TGTGCCAGCCGTAAACAGCAAAACTATGGCTACACCTTC	CASRKQQNYGYTF
-	TRBV29-1	TRBD2	TRBJ2-5	15	TGCAGCGTGGACCTCAGCGGGAGGGCCCGGGAGACCCAGTACTTC	CSVDLSGRARETQYF
-	TRBV28	-	TRBJ1-4	15	TGTGCCAGCGATCCTTCGGGGCGGGCTAATGAAAAACTGTTTTTT	CASDPSGRANEKLFF
-	TRBV6-2/TRBV6-3	-	TRBJ2-1	15	TGTGCCAGCAGTTACTGGGCGGATACCTACAATGAGCAGTTCTTC	CASSYWADTYNEQFF
few	TRBV19	TRBD1	TRBJ1-1	14	TGTGCCAGTAGCCTCGACAGGGGGGTCACTGAAGCTTTCTTT	CASSLDRGVTEAFF
-	TRBV28	-	TRBJ2-1	15	TGTGCCAGCAGGTGGGACACCAGCTCCTACAATGAGCAGTTCTTC	CASRWDTSSYNEQFF
-	TRBV12-5	-	TRBJ2-1	14	TGTGCTAGTGGTTTCAGCGGAGGGGGGAATGAGCAGTTCTTC	CASGFSGGGNEQFF
-	TRBV24-1	TRBD2	TRBJ2-1	14	TGTGCCACCAGGACTAGCGGCTCCTACAATGAGCAGTTCTTC	CATRTSGSYNEQFF
-	TRBV28	TRBD2	TRBJ2-5	16	TGTGCCAGCAGCCTCGGACTAGCGGGAGATTCAGAGACCCAGTACTTC	CASSLGLAGDSETQYF
-	TRBV28	-	TRBJ2-5	15	TGTGCCAGCAGCCCCATCTTAACTAGAATGGGGACCCAGTACTTC	CASSPILTRMGTQYF
-	TRBV4-3	TRBD2	TRBJ2-1	17	TGCGCCAGCAGCCAGGCGAGGACGGGAGGTTACTACAATGAGCAGTTCTTC	CASSQARTGGYYNEQFF
-	TRBV5-6	-	TRBJ2-6	18	TGTGCCAGCAGCTATCTCCAAGGACTCCTCTCTGGGGCCAACGTCCTGACTTTC	CASSYLQGLLSGANVLTF
few	TRBV6-5	-	TRBJ2-5	13	TGTGCCAGCAGTTACTCGTATCGGGAGACCCAGTACTTC	CASSYSYRETQYF
-	TRBV19	TRBD1	TRBJ2-7	14	TGTGCCAGTAGTTTTACCCAGGGGGCCTACGAGCAGTACTTC	CASSFTQGAYEQYF
-	TRBV7-8	-	TRBJ1-4	16	TGTGCCAGCAGCGGTCGACAGGCTACAACTAATGAAAAACTGTTTTTT	CASSGRQATTNEKLFF
-	TRBV5-1	TRBD2	TRBJ2-7	18	TGCGCCAGCAGCTTCCCGGGACTAGCGGGGGGGAGCTCCTACGAGCAGTACTTC	CASSFPGLAGGSSYEQYF